What follows describes a single T cell receptor beta chain. The assay was immunoSEQ multiplex PCR, and TCRdb's table has in-frame clones only and misses some. The sample holds over 75,000 clones, roughly 80% seen once. The CDR3 is 13 residues long. V was trimmed by 0 bases and J by 1 base, leaving 4 bases between them. Germline CDR1 is SGHDT and CDR2 is YYEEEE. The data were obtained in a study of PD-1 blockade in mismatch repair-deficient tumors. The TCR-sequenced patients were a few responders to pembrolizumab. This receptor was taken from an adult with mismatch repair-deficient cancer. The sequencing here drew on peripheral blood, taken 12 weeks after starting pembrolizumab. The genes are TRBV5-6 and TRBJ1-1; D is unresolved. CDR3 sequence: CASSLAENTEAFF. The CDR3 DNA sequence: TGTGCCAGCAGCTTGGCAGAGAACACTGAAGCTTTCTTT.